A single sample gave rise to the 3 T cell receptor beta chains below, sequenced in a study of T cell changes during pregnancy in multiple sclerosis. The assay was immunoSEQ multiplex PCR, and TCRdb's table has in-frame clones only and misses some. The sample carries 50,000 to 60,000 clones, roughly nine tenths recorded once. Sequenced here: CD4+ T cells from peripheral blood mononuclear cells, sampled in the first trimester of pregnancy. The receptor source for this set is a female donor with multiple sclerosis, enrolled in a pregnancy study.

The V gene is TRBV19, the J gene TRBJ2-3, with 10 bases matching TRBD2. The CDR3 runs 14 residues. CDR1 is LNHDA, CDR2 SQIVND, per germline (reference sequence). Germline trimming cut 8 bases from V and 8 bases from J; bases unmatched to any gene: 10. CDR3 DNA sequence: TGTGCCAGTGGGCTAGCGGGGGCCGGGGGTACGCAGTATTTT. Translated, it gives CASGLAGAGGTQYF.

This rearrangement joins TRBV5-5 to TRBJ1-1; no clear D gene. CDR1 is SGHKS, CDR2 YYEKEE, per germline (reference sequence). The length of the CDR3 is 10 residues. The V end was cut by 7 bases, the J end by 8 bases, with 9 bases between. Here the CDR3 DNA reads TGTGCCAGCGGACTGGTAGAAGCTTTCTTT. It yields the protein CASGLVEAFF.

This chain joins TRBV6-1 and TRBJ2-3, with TRBD2 matching 8 bases. The CDR3 covers 15 residues. Germline V gene data show CDR1 as MNHNS and CDR2 as SASEGT. V shed 1 base, J shed 1 base, and the junction held 1 base outside the gene matches. CDR3 amino acids: CASSEVGGGTDTQYF. CDR3 sequence (DNA): TGTGCCAGCAGTGAAGTCGGGGGGGGCACAGATACGCAGTATTTT.